Presented here are 13 T cell receptor beta chains from one specimen sequenced in a study of shared clonotypes between healthy human individuals. Assay: immunoSEQ multiplex PCR; the TCRdb copy retains only in-frame clones and omits some. Of hundreds of thousands of clones listed, 75% to 85% are singletons. Specimen: PBMCs. The receptors were sampled from a woman aged 40 to 50 in good health. Some clones in this sample may be carry-over from other donors' samples.

This chain links TRBV28 with TRBJ1-1; unclear D gene. Trimming left V 6 bases short and J 1 base short, with 12 bases between. The germline CDR1 and CDR2 sequences are MDHEN and SYDVKM. The CDR3 consists of 14 residues. CDR3 DNA sequence: TGTGCCAGCAGGCCCTTAGGGCGGAACACTGAAGCTTTCTTT. Its translation is CASRPLGRNTEAFF.

The table lists this clone with a few counts. The chain couples TRBV5-1 to TRBJ2-7; the D gene could be TRBD1 or TRBD2 (5 bases each). Germline CDR1 SGHRS, CDR2 YFSETQ. The CDR3 extends over 17 amino acids. The V end was cut by 0 bases, the J end by 0 bases, with 16 bases between. CDR3 amino acids: CASSLGAGTDHSYEQYF. For the CDR3, the DNA is TGCGCCAGCAGCTTGGGAGCCGGGACGGATCACTCCTACGAGCAGTACTTC.

This clone has only one observation. The chain carries TRBV27 and TRBJ2-2; no definite D call. The CDR3 is made up of 14 amino acids. The germline gives CDR1 MNHEY, CDR2 SMNVEV (reference sequence). V lost 4 bases to trimming and J lost 2 bases, with 8 bases between them. The CDR3 bases are TGTGCCAGCAGTTACGGACCTAACACCGGGGAGCTGTTTTTT. It translates to CASSYGPNTGELFF.

The CDR3 DNA sequence: TGTGCCAGCTCCCTTGAGGGGCTCGGGAATGAGCAGTTCTTC. This sequence encodes CASSLEGLGNEQFF. The V gene is TRBV18, the J gene TRBJ2-1; D may match TRBD1 or TRBD2 (5 bases each). Trimming left V 6 bases short and J 7 bases short, with 16 bases between. The CDR3 consists of 14 residues. CDR1 and CDR2 (germline): KGHSH, LQKENI.

CDR3 bases: TGTGCCAGCTCACCACCAGGCAGGGATGAAAAACTGTTTTTT. It yields the protein CASSPPGRDEKLFF. V gene TRBV18 combines with J gene TRBJ1-4; tentatively, D is TRBD1 (5 bases). Germline values: CDR1 KGHSH, CDR2 LQKENI. V gave up 0 bases and J gave up 6 bases, with 8 bases separating them. This CDR3 spans 14 amino acids.

The chain carries TRBV28 and TRBJ1-1; D is possibly TRBD1 (5 bases). CDR1 and CDR2 (germline): MDHEN, SYDVKM. There are 15 residues in the CDR3. Trimming took 1 base from V and 1 from J, leaving 10 bases between them. The CDR3 sequence: CASSLLQETNTEAFF. CDR3 nucleotide sequence: TGTGCCAGCAGTTTATTACAGGAGACGAACACTGAAGCTTTCTTT. The full variable domain, its missing parts supplied by reference TRBV28 and TRBJ1-1, is DVKVTQSSRYLVKRTGEKVFLECVQDMDHENMFWYRQDPGLGLRLIYFSYDVKMKEKGDIPEGYSVSREKKERFSLILESASTNQTSMYLCASSLLQETNTEAFFGQGTRLTVV.

V and J are TRBV7-3 and TRBJ2-2; D is possibly TRBD2 (6 bases). The V end lost 6 bases, the J end lost 1 base, and 12 bases lay between the germline ends. Germline CDR1 is SGHTA and CDR2 is FQGTGA. The CDR3 contains 15 residues. The CDR3 bases are TGTGCCAGCAGTCCCCCTAGCGAGAACACCGGGGAGCTGTTTTTT. This encodes CASSPPSENTGELFF.

The chain carries TRBV29-1 and TRBJ2-1; TRBD1 agrees at 10 bases. In germline, CDR1 is SQVTM, CDR2 ANQGSEA. This CDR3 region has 11 residues. V was pared by 6 bases and J by 7 bases, with 0 bases of the junction left unmatched. The CDR3 spells CSVGQGNEQFF. The CDR3 nucleotides are TGCAGCGTGGGACAGGGGAATGAGCAGTTCTTC.

The V call is TRBV15, the J call TRBJ2-6; perhaps TRBD1 as D (5 bases). The germline V gene has CDR1 LNHNV and CDR2 YYDKDF (reference sequence). Trimming took 2 bases from V and 1 from J, leaving 12 bases between them. CDR3 size: 17 residues. The CDR3 sequence: CATSRRQLTSGANVLTF. The CDR3 nucleotides read TGTGCCACCAGCAGAAGACAGCTAACTTCTGGGGCCAACGTCCTGACTTTC.

CDR3 residues: CAISESSLFSSEGGYTF. CDR3 nucleotides: TGTGCCATCAGTGAGTCGAGCCTTTTTTCCTCGGAAGGTGGCTACACCTTC. The V gene is TRBV10-3, the J gene TRBJ1-2; D unresolved. The CDR3 extends over 17 amino acids. V shed 0 bases and J shed 7 bases, with 21 bases lying between them. CDR1 and CDR2 (germline): ENHRY, SYGVKD.

The chain joins TRBV27 to TRBJ2-5; D possibly uses TRBD1 or TRBD2 (5 bases each). The CDR3 is made up of 15 amino acids. V gave up 2 bases and J gave up 9 bases, with 19 bases separating them. Per the germline V gene, CDR1 is MNHEY and CDR2 is SMNVEV (reference sequence). This CDR3 is CASSLRGPLLGPQYF. For the CDR3, the DNA is TGTGCCAGCAGTTTACGGGGTCCCCTGTTGGGGCCCCAGTACTTC.

The chain is built from TRBV7-9 and TRBJ2-1, with TRBD2 identical over 8 bases. CDR3 length equals 13 residues. Germline lookup yields CDR1 SEHNR and CDR2 FQNEAQ (reference sequence). V gave up 6 bases and J gave up 8 bases; unmatched junction bases: 6. Written as DNA, the CDR3 is TGTGCCAGCAGTCCAGCGGGAGCTGATGAGCAGTTCTTC. It yields the protein CASSPAGADEQFF.

This clone was observed a single time. The junction differs from germline at one of its ends, possibly a read error. The CDR3 is CASSQATGQTRLVF. The CDR3 region has the DNA TGCGCCAGCAGCCAAGCTACAGGACAAACGAGACTGGTCTTC. J is TRBJ2-1 and V is TRBV4-3; D might be TRBD1 (5 bases). This CDR3 has 14 residues. Germline CDR1 and CDR2: LGHNA and YSLEER.